These 3 T cell receptor beta chains were all obtained from the same sample, sequenced in a study of early T cells in non-severe SARS-CoV-2 infection. Each CDR3 protein is one row after TCRdb ran MiXCR on the 5' RACE reads. The sample includes approximately 52,000 distinct CDR3 sequences, roughly 8% of them seen just once. The specimen was whole blood. The receptor source for this set is an adult who was a healthcare worker with PCR-confirmed SARS-CoV-2 infection or an uninfected control (not recorded which).

This clonotype was observed at least ten times. The rearrangement links TRBV7-3 to TRBJ2-7; no reliable D call. The CDR3 covers 11 residues. CDR1 and CDR2 from the germline V gene are SGHTA and FQGTGA. Trimming shortened V by 2 bases and J by 7 bases, and 6 bases separated the two germline ends. CDR3 nucleotide sequence: TGTGCCAGCAGCTTAGGGCGGGAGCAGTACTTC. It is translated as CASSLGREQYF.

This chain joins TRBV28 and TRBJ1-6; the D is unclear. CDR3 length: 12 amino acids. CDR1 is MDHEN, CDR2 SYDVKM, per germline. Trimming stripped 3 bases from V and 9 bases from J, with 6 bases between. This chain's CDR3 is CASSFKLSPLHF. CDR3 coding DNA: TGTGCCAGCAGTTTCAAGCTTTCACCCCTCCACTTT. Together with reference TRBV28 and TRBJ1-6, the CDR3 gives the full variable domain: DVKVTQSSRYLVKRTGEKVFLECVQDMDHENMFWYRQDPGLGLRLIYFSYDVKMKEKGDIPEGYSVSREKKERFSLILESASTNQTSMYLCASSFKLSPLHFGNGTRLTVT.

A few counts support this clonotype. The rearrangement links TRBV13 to TRBJ2-5, with 9 positions matching TRBD2. CDR3 length: 15 residues. The J segment lost 0 bases and the V segment lost 6 bases, leaving 5 bases of the junction unmatched. Germline V gives CDR1 PRHDT, CDR2 FYEKMQ (reference sequence). The CDR3 nucleotides are TGTGCCAGCAGACGGACTAGCGAATACCAAGAGACCCAGTACTTC. Its protein is CASRRTSEYQETQYF. The complete variable domain, with remaining parts taken from reference TRBV13 and TRBJ2-5, reads AAGVIQSPRHLIKEKRETATLKCYPIPRHDTVYWYQQGPGQDPQFLISFYEKMQSDKGSIPDRFSAQQFSDYHSELNMSSLELGDSALYFCASRRTSEYQETQYFGPGTRLLVL.